The T cell receptor beta chain under discussion was sequenced for a study of blood T cell repertoires in COVID-19. For the study at large: Acute and convalescent COVID-19 specimens originated in the United States, Italy and Spain. The analysed material was cDNA or gDNA that came from T cells, B-cell-depleted T cells, or PBMCs.

Germline CDR1 SGHNT, CDR2 YYREEE (reference sequence). The CDR3 has 16 residues. The V and J ends lost 1 base and 2 bases, in that order; junction bases with no gene match: 6. Authors' analysis steps: Reference gene primer amplification yielded estimated nucleated cell counts. Produced via immunoSEQ multiplex PCR; TCRdb's table is partial and in-frame only. That table gives V, J and clone size, and the DNA gave D and trimming. The data contain about 290,000 clones, roughly 89% of them seen just once; the ten biggest clones take up less than 0.95%. The sequence was collected from a woman in her thirties or forties who had recovered from COVID-19. Material: peripheral blood. V and J are TRBV5-4 and TRBJ2-5, with 9 nucleotides matching TRBD2. The CDR3, as DNA: TGTGCCAGCAGCTTGAGTCGACTAGCGGAACAAGAGACCCAGTACTTC. It translates to CASSLSRLAEQETQYF.